The 15 T cell receptor beta chains listed next were all sequenced from one sample in a study of T-cell memory formation after mild COVID-19. TCRdb ran MiXCR on the 5' RACE reads and lists one entry per CDR3 protein. The table shows roughly 400,000 distinct CDR3 sequences, with about 16% occurring only once. Input material: PBMCs or a T cell subset sorted from them (not recorded which). All receptors derive from a man younger than 35 who had mild COVID-19 (a few samples of this study predate the infection). Cell type and time point are not known.

The chain is built from TRBV20-1 and TRBJ1-6; D remains unclear. V lost 3 bases and J 9 bases, leaving 15 bases between the germline ends. Germline V gene lookup returns CDR1 DFQATT and CDR2 SNEGSKA (reference sequence). The CDR3 totals 14 residues. The CDR3 here is CSARGLRASSPLHF. As DNA, the CDR3 is TGCAGTGCTAGGGGTCTTAGAGCTAGTTCACCCCTCCACTTT.

The chain carries TRBV7-9 and TRBJ2-3; D might be TRBD2 (6 bases). There are 21 residues in the CDR3. Germline V gene sequence: CDR1 SEHNR, CDR2 FQNEAQ (reference sequence). V was trimmed by 5 bases and J by 0 bases, leaving 30 bases between them. In DNA, the CDR3 is TGTGCCAGCAGCACTACCGACGCACCTTTGCGGGGTGTCACTAGCACAGATACGCAGTATTTT. Protein: CASSTTDAPLRGVTSTDTQYF. Variable domain in full (rest from reference TRBV7-9 and TRBJ2-3): DTGVSQNPRHKITKRGQNVTFRCDPISEHNRLYWYRQTLGQGPEFLTYFQNEAQLEKSRLLSDRFSAERPKGSFSTLEIQRTEQGDSAMYLCASSTTDAPLRGVTSTDTQYFGPGTRLTVL.

The chain combines TRBV25-1 with TRBJ2-5, with D unresolved. In germline, CDR1 is MGHDK, CDR2 SYGVNS. CDR3 length: 10 amino acids. V gave up 6 bases and J gave up 4 bases, with 3 bases separating them. The CDR3 region has the DNA TGTGCCAGCAGGCGAGAGACCCAGTACTTC. It codes for CASRRETQYF.

As to this clonotype: Given a much more abundant clone one base away, this may be a read error. This chain connects TRBV7-3 to TRBJ1-1; 7 bases are a match to TRBD1. Germline lookup yields CDR1 SGHTA and CDR2 FQGTGA. CDR3 length: 14 residues. The CDR3 DNA reads TGTGACAGCAGCTTCAGCAGGGGGGACACTGAAGCTTTCTTT. It translates to CDSSFSRGDTEAFF. Variable domain in full (rest from reference TRBV7-3 and TRBJ1-1): GAGVSQTPSNKVTEKGKYVELRCDPISGHTALYWYRQSLGQGPEFLIYFQGTGAADDSGLPNDRFFAVRPEGSVSTLKIQRTERGDSAVYLCDSSFSRGDTEAFFGQGTRLTVV.

Ten or more counts support this clonotype. This chain joins TRBV4-1 and TRBJ2-6, with unresolved D. V lost 3 bases and J 5 bases, leaving 20 bases between the germline ends. Germline CDR1 and CDR2: MGHRA and YSYEKL. The CDR3 is made up of 18 amino acids. CDR3 in amino acids: CASSQVDGRRSRANVLTF. For the CDR3, the DNA is TGCGCCAGCAGCCAGGTGGACGGTCGCCGATCTCGGGCCAACGTCCTGACTTTC.

This clonotype was recorded many times. The V call is TRBV20-1, the J call TRBJ2-1, with 15 nucleotides matching TRBD2. The CDR3 totals 17 residues. V gave up 1 base and J gave up 4 bases; unmatched junction bases: 5. Germline-derived CDR1 and CDR2 are DFQATT and SNEGSKA (reference sequence). The CDR3 bases are TGCAGTGCTAGAGCGGGACTAGCGGGGGGTGGTTACAATGAGCAGTTCTTC. This sequence encodes CSARAGLAGGGYNEQFF.

This clonotype turned up a few times. The chain joins TRBV30 to TRBJ2-1; D gene uncertain. V lost 3 bases and J 5 bases, leaving 11 bases between the germline ends. The CDR3 runs 13 residues. The germline gives CDR1 GTSNPN, CDR2 SVGIG (reference sequence). The CDR3 DNA follows: TGTGCCTGGAGCACCTTCACAGACAATGAGCAGTTCTTC. Protein sequence: CAWSTFTDNEQFF.

The J gene is TRBJ2-3, the V gene TRBV12-3 or TRBV12-4; 11 nucleotides agree with TRBD2. V trimming: 6 bases; J trimming: 0 bases; junction bases outside the gene matches: 5. The CDR3 runs to 16 residues. The CDR3 spells CASSQGLAVSTDTQYF. The DNA of the CDR3 is TGTGCCAGCAGCCAGGGACTAGCGGTGAGCACAGATACGCAGTATTTT.

J is TRBJ2-7 and V is TRBV29-1, with no clear D. V was clipped by 4 bases and J by 3 bases, with 7 bases between them. Germline V CDR1 and CDR2: SQVTM, ANQGSEA. The CDR3 covers 11 residues. CDR3 residues: CSVVQSYEQYF. The CDR3 DNA follows: TGCAGCGTTGTACAGAGCTACGAGCAGTACTTC.

In its sample, this clonotype was seen many times. The chain combines TRBV7-7 with TRBJ2-2; the D call may be TRBD1 or TRBD2 (6 bases each). Germline values: CDR1 SSHAT, CDR2 FNYEAQ (reference sequence). The V end lost 2 bases, the J end lost 3 bases, and 10 bases lay between the germline ends. The CDR3 length is 15 residues. The CDR3 nucleotides are TGTGCCAGCAGCTTAAGAGGGGGGTACACCGGGGAGCTGTTTTTT. Translated: CASSLRGGYTGELFF.

The V and J genes are TRBV20-1 and TRBJ2-1; a weak D match, TRBD1 (5 bases). The CDR3 is 12 residues long. V lost 3 bases and J lost 5, with 8 bases in between. From germline, CDR1 is DFQATT and CDR2 SNEGSKA (reference sequence). Here the CDR3 DNA reads TGCAGTGCTAGGGACACGGACAATGAGCAGTTCTTC. As protein: CSARDTDNEQFF.

V is TRBV7-9 and J is TRBJ1-2; possibly TRBD1 for D (5 bases). The CDR3 length is 13 residues. Trimming removed 3 bases from V and 6 bases from J, with 11 bases in between. Germline V gives CDR1 SEHNR, CDR2 FQNEAQ (reference sequence). The CDR3 DNA reads TGTGCCAGCAGCTTCGGGGCAGGCAATGGCTACACCTTC. It is translated as CASSFGAGNGYTF.

This clonotype has just a few counts. V usage is TRBV5-5 and J usage is TRBJ2-7; TRBD2 aligns across 14 bases. This CDR3 has 16 amino acids. Looked up from germline, CDR1 is SGHKS and CDR2 is YYEKEE (reference sequence). V dropped 4 bases and J dropped 2; count of bases not matched to a gene: 5. The CDR3 loop reads CASSRRTSGGPYEQYF. CDR3 DNA: TGTGCCAGCAGCCGACGGACTAGCGGGGGGCCCTACGAGCAGTACTTC. Combining the CDR3 with reference TRBV5-5 and TRBJ2-7 gives the whole variable domain DAGVTQSPTHLIKTRGQQVTLRCSPISGHKSVSWYQQVLGQGPQFIFQYYEKEERGRGNFPDRFSARQFPNYSSELNVNALLLGDSALYLCASSRRTSGGPYEQYFGPGTRLTVT.

This clonotype was seen ten or more times. This chain links TRBV4-2 with TRBJ2-5, with D perhaps being TRBD1 or TRBD2 (6 bases each). The CDR3 spans 17 residues. Trimming pared 1 base from V and 5 bases from J, leaving 20 bases between. Germline CDR1 is LGHNA and CDR2 is YNFKEQ. The CDR3 nucleotides read TGTGCCAGCAGCCAAGGGGTGCATGGGGGGCCTCAGGAGACCCAGTACTTC. Its protein product is CASSQGVHGGPQETQYF.

The CDR3 DNA is TGCGCCAGCAGCCAATTGTCTTTTGGAACCTACGAGCAGTACTTC. This gives the protein CASSQLSFGTYEQYF. This chain uses TRBV4-3 with TRBJ2-7; no definite D call. CDR1 and CDR2 (germline): LGHNA, YSLEER. Trimming took 2 bases from V and 2 from J, leaving 13 bases between them. The CDR3 extends over 15 amino acids.